This T cell receptor (beta chain) was profiled in a study of shared T cell receptors in the human thymus. TCRdb's copy holds only in-frame clones and misses some; the assay was immunoSEQ multiplex PCR. The sample lists approximately 730,000 clones, approximately 85% occurring once. CDR1 and CDR2 (germline): SGHRS, YFSETQ. This CDR3 comprises 15 residues. Trimming removed 0 bases from V and 6 bases from J, with 10 bases in between. These records were also assigned to another study, of human thymus T cells. Per that paper: Corrective heart surgery yielded the resections from which the thymus tissue came.

J is TRBJ1-6 and V is TRBV5-1, with D unclear. The sequencing sample was made of thymocytes. The sequence was collected from a girl younger than two with a congenital heart defect. CDR3 sequence: CASSLAGSSNSPLHF. For the CDR3, the DNA is TGCGCCAGCAGCTTGGCGGGAAGTTCTAATTCACCCCTCCACTTT. The entire variable domain, with the rest obtained from reference TRBV5-1 and TRBJ1-6, is as follows: KAGVTQTPRYLIKTRGQQVTLSCSPISGHRSVSWYQQTPGQGLQFLFEYFSETQRNKGNFPGRFSGRQFSNSRSEMNVSTLELGDSALYLCASSLAGSSNSPLHFGNGTRLTVT.